This T cell receptor beta chain was sequenced during a study of a mutant IDH1 vaccine in newly diagnosed glioma. This clone has just one count. This sample's time point: baseline, week 1 (first vaccination visit). Treatment defined: pre-vaccination baseline after standard-of-care therapy. Libraries were prepared by immunoSEQ multiplex PCR; TCRdb keeps only in-frame clonotypes and omits some of them. The repertoire holds 30,000 to 40,000 clones, about three quarters seen once, with around 9.5% in the top ten. Sequences were derived from peripheral blood mononuclear cells (PBMCs), sampled from a glioma patient treated with radiotherapy, temozolomide or both. The TCR sequence derives from a man aged 45-65 years with glioma. Some clones in this sample may be carry-over from other donors' samples.

The CDR3 DNA is TGCGCCAGCAGCCTTCAGGGTGGCAACATTCAGTACTTC. Its translation is CASSLQGGNIQYF. This chain connects TRBV4-3 to TRBJ2-4; possibly TRBD1 for D (5 bases). Trimming removed 4 bases from V and 7 bases from J, with 11 bases in between. The CDR3 spans 13 residues. The germline CDR1 and CDR2 sequences are LGHNA and YSLEER.